This TCR beta chain was documented in a study of identical twins. TCRdb itself ran the 5' RACE reads through MiXCR, one entry per CDR3 protein. The profile shows 1,800,000 or so distinct CDR3 sequences, under 35% of them singletons. Study observations and caveats: Excess low generation probability was seen in twin-shared out-of-frame alpha sequences. Insertions ran lower in abundant cord blood beta clonotypes, though not in memory repertoires.

The germline V gene has CDR1 SQVTM and CDR2 ANQGSEA. This CDR3 has 10 amino acids. A word on this clonotype: The target antigen is unknown. The junction and the germline gene differ at one end; a read error may be behind it.

Sequenced input: cord blood. This clonotype was obtained from a newborn girl in good health. The V gene is TRBV29-1, the J gene TRBJ1-1; no firm D call. The CDR3 DNA reads as TGCATCGTTGAAGTGACAGAAGCTTTCTTT. This encodes CIVEVTEAFF.